This T cell receptor beta chain was captured in a study of blood T cell repertoires in COVID-19. CDR1 LNHDA and CDR2 SQIVND come from the germline V gene (reference sequence). V lost 3 bases to trimming and J lost 1 base, with 10 bases between them. The CDR3 consists of 15 residues. Here immunoSEQ multiplex PCR was the method, and the copy in TCRdb shows in-frame clones only, minus some. The data show around 99,000 clones, with about 80% seen just once and 4% to 5.5% held by the top ten. The chain carries TRBV19 and TRBJ2-1; tentative D call: TRBD1 (6 bases). Sequencing input: peripheral blood. The clonotype was recovered from a man between 65 and 79 years old with acute or convalescent COVID-19. In DNA form, the CDR3 reads TGTGCCAGTAGTATCGGGCAGGGGTCCTACAATGAGCAGTTCTTC. As protein: CASSIGQGSYNEQFF.